This TCR beta chain was sequenced during a study of cytomegalovirus exposure and HLA in healthy donors. This CDR3 has 14 residues. Germline CDR1 MDHEN, CDR2 SYDVKM. The trim removed 4 bases at V and 8 bases at J, leaving 5 bases unmatched. PCR was performed using 60 Vbeta and 13 Jbeta primers. Measured with immunoSEQ multiplex PCR; TCRdb has only the in-frame clones, and not every one. The sample records 100,000 to 150,000 clones, approximately 78% being singletons. The sequencing input was PBMCs. The sequence was collected from a woman between 40 and 55 years old in good health and CMV-seronegative. This sequence joins TRBV28 and TRBJ1-4, with 9 positions matching TRBD1. Here the CDR3 reads CASSSGTGFEKLFF. DNA for the CDR3: TGTGCCAGCAGTTCTGGGACAGGGTTCGAAAAACTGTTTTTT.